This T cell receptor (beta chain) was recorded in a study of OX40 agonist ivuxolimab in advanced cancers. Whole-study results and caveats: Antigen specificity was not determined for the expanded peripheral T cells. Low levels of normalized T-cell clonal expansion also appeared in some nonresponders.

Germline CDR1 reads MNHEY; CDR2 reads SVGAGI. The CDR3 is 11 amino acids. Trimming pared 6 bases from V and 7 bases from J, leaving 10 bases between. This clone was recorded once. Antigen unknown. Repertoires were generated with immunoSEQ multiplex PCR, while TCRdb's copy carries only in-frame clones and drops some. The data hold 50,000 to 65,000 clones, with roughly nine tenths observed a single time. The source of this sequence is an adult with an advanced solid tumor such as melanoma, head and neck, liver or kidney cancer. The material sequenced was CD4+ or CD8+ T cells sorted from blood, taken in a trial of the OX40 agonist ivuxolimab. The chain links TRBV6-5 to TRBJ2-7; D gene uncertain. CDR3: CASRHGGEQYF. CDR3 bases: TGTGCCAGCAGGCACGGTGGGGAGCAGTACTTC.